This T cell receptor (beta chain) emerged from a study of blood T cells in healthy people across ages (dated by TCRdb to the mid-2010s). For the study in its entirety: In model experiments, roughly one uniquely barcoded TCR beta cDNA molecule per two T cells was captured by template switching. To track age-related changes in TCR beta repertoire diversity, the study relied on deep sequencing normalized with unique cDNA molecular identifiers. Four age groups were formed from the donors: young (average around 15 years), middle-aged (around 37), aged (roughly 58) and long-lived (more than 75). Two additional independent replicas of 1 million unique cDNA reads from the same blood draw were analyzed for two donors (one aged 18 to 30 and one aged 80 or older). Points the paper makes about the study in general: Observed TCR beta diversity correlated strongly with the percentage of naive T cells measured by flow cytometry. Compared with the aged group, the long-lived group had more naive CD4+ T cells, fewer expanded clones and increased TCR diversity, a pattern suggesting age selection. As age increased, observed TCR beta diversity per million T cells dropped in a roughly linear way, and a significant reduction was already evident by age roughly 36. Because profiling used bulk unsorted PBMCs, naive and antigen-experienced compartments could not be compared conclusively. Total diversity estimates from one million sequenced T cells were considered lower bounds and underestimates. Donor CMV infection status was unknown, potentially confounding age-related changes in expanded clonotypes.

The germline V gene (reference sequence) gives CDR1 as LNHDA and CDR2 as SQIVND. The CDR3 covers 13 residues, taking in both the cysteine and the phenylalanine. Only the CDR3 region is kept as DNA, spanning 39 bases read in frame from base 1. V is cut by 6 bases and J by 7 bases, and the space between the germline ends is 15 bases. This clonotype was counted once. There is no known antigen for this receptor. No qualities accompany the bases; no much larger clone lies one base away. Support from one read is weak. The library was built by means of 5' RACE. Instrument used: Illumina HiSeq 2500. A second PCR of about 6 to 11 cycles was performed with a sample-barcoded 5' primer and a J-beta primer mix. Each TCR beta cDNA molecule received a unique molecular identifier from a template-switch 5' adaptor carrying 12 random nucleotides. Each sample yielded at least 2.5 million CDR3-containing paired-end reads. The Mint cDNA synthesis kit, primed by a TRBC-specific oligonucleotide, was used to synthesize first-strand cDNA from all RNA. After uracil-DNA glycosylase treatment, a first 18-cycle PCR used universal primers M1SS and BC2_uni_R on all cDNA. The study's own analysis went as follows. Normalization of each sample was performed by random selection of 1 million high-quality reads, each carrying a distinct molecular identifier. Instead of being binned into consensus sequences, reads that shared molecular identifiers were thrown out. MiTCR, with a Q25 quality threshold and the strictest error-elimination algorithm, was used for CDR3 identification, clonotype clustering and error correction. A nonparametric unseen species model using Euler transformation provided a lower-bound estimate of total TCR beta diversity. The public reads were reprocessed in TCRdb via fastp at Q25 and MiXCR, keeping in-frame beta chains. Entries that share a CDR3 protein sequence are merged under the most common genes and DNA. The V and J calls follow TCRdb's processing rather than the paper's. In this sample the table shows about 840,000 distinct CDR3 sequences, about 29% of which occur a single time. The ten largest make up roughly 10% of the sample.

Donors were about 36 systemically healthy Caucasian individuals from Russia aged about 6 to 100 years. Ten milliliters of peripheral blood were drawn from each donor into EDTA-treated Vacutainer tubes. PBMCs were isolated by Ficoll-Paque density-gradient centrifugation, with at least 7 million obtained per sample. Trizol reagent was used to extract total RNA from the PBMCs, yielding at least 5 micrograms per sample. For every donor, flow cytometry on a PBMC aliquot measured the percentage of naive CD45RAhigh/CD27high T cells. The sample also formed part of further work on T cells of mothers and their children. Taken from the second paper: Nine systemically healthy Caucasian individuals served as donors, namely three mothers together with their six children. cDNA synthesis used all of the extracted RNA, with 1.5 ug of RNA in each 15 ul reaction. Sample barcodes and 2-4 random nucleotides were added via the M1S primer in the second PCR. Over 9.5 million TCR beta CDR3 reads were obtained for each mother, and some 3 million reads were obtained for each child. Thymic selection similarly shapes TCR recombination output in related and unrelated pairs, with minor effect from inherited differences. Related mother-child pairs always showed normalized repertoire overlap that was slightly higher than in unrelated mother-child pairs, though the difference was never significant. No persistent microchimeric T cell clones were found, with a detection sensitivity of approximately 100 clones per million clonotypes. Deep NGS was used in the study to compare the TCR beta repertoires of mothers and children and to look for features that separate related mother-child pairs from unrelated individuals. The mean age was around 40 +/- 4 years for the mothers and approximately 11 +/- 4 years for the children. After adapters were ligated using NEBNext reagents, the libraries underwent 100+100 nt paired-end sequencing on an Illumina HiSeq 2000. To prevent cross-contamination, the mother and child libraries were prepared one month apart and sequenced in separate runs. For each donor, somewhere between about 450,000 and 2,000,000 distinct TCR beta clonotypes were identified. Naive TCR beta clonotypes were estimated from low-frequency clonotypes matched to each donor's FACS-determined naive share, without sorting.

The sequencing sample was made of blood. Recombination joined TRBV19 with TRBJ2-5, with TRBD1 tentatively as D gene (6 bases match). The TCR comes from a middle-aged woman in good health. The CDR3 region: CASSLGQSRTQYF. The DNA sequence is TGTGCCAGTAGCCTCGGACAGAGCCGGACCCAGTACTTC.